This TCR beta chain originates from a study of T cell clonality in common variable immunodeficiency (dated by TCRdb to 2014 to 2015). Paper-wide results and their limitations: The authors noted that sequencing repertoires of T cell subpopulations would be needed to clarify what caused the increased clonality in CVID. CVID TCRbeta sequences were reported to have fewer deletions and N-nucleotide insertions and to lack highly modified clones with 13 or more V deletions. CVID subjects shared fewer TCRbeta clones with each other than healthy controls did (p < 0.0001). Even though DNA input was the same, control samples had an average of approximately 82,000 unique sequences each, compared with approximately 32,000 in CVID samples. Increased TCRbeta clonality was found in CVID subjects compared with healthy controls (t-test p = 0.018), with the increase being most characteristic of about a third of subjects. Correlations between repertoire features and clinical complications were limited by patient heterogeneity within the CVID cohort.

The CDR3 measures 15 amino acids from cysteine to phenylalanine. Of the CDR3's DNA, 36 bases were read; they are in frame from base 1. For CDR1 and CDR2, the germline V gene lists SGHTA and FQGNSA. CVID samples and control samples contributed equivalent amounts of genomic DNA as sequencing input. For every sample, a 60 bp segment covering the rearranged TCRbeta CDR3 region was amplified and then sequenced. TCRbeta amplification used the immunoSEQ assay, a bias-corrected multiplex PCR with high-throughput sequencing. As for how the authors treated the data: Each unique nucleotide sequence was treated as a clone and annotated with V, D and J genes, copy number and frequency. Sequences were labeled productive if in frame, and non-productive if out of frame or containing stop codons. Clonality was calculated from Shannon's entropy as previously described. Mean CDR3 Kyte-Doolittle hydropathy was derived from the predicted amino acid sequences of productive clones. Using the R hclust function, scaled V gene usage was clustered hierarchically with Manhattan distance and complete linkage. To assess clone sharing by CDR3 amino acid sequence, 12 repertoires per group were resampled over 100 rounds. The repertoires were searched for over 55 published EBV-specific and 245 published CMV-specific TCRbeta sequences. After a couple of CVID samples that produced fewer than 10,000 sequences were dropped from the analysis, some 43 CVID repertoires remained. TCRdb took this table from immuneACCESS and kept in-frame rearrangements with V and J called. Such tables lack part of the clones; where checked against another copy, unresolved V genes explain under half of the gap, and the rest is unexplained. V and J calls and clone size follow that table, whereas D and trimming were derived from the DNA. This sample was tabulated with around 30,000 clones, among which there are no singletons. The top ten constitute about 3.8% of the sample.

Most of the CVID patients and most of the healthy controls were of Caucasian heritage. Heparinized peripheral whole blood samples of about 5 to 8.5 ml were collected from each donor. Genomic DNA from adults with common variable immune deficiency (CVID) and from healthy adult controls was the source for sequencing TCRbeta CDR3 repertoires. There were approximately 22 healthy adult volunteers in the control group (around twelve female and approximately ten male), ranging in age from roughly 23 to 75 years, with a mean age of roughly 35. Diluted blood was subjected to density centrifugation over Hypaque 1077 or Ficoll-Paque for isolation of peripheral blood mononuclear cells. Genomic DNA was obtained from unsorted mononuclear cells through either Qiagen column purification or a centrifugation-based method. A word on this clone: Its antigen is not yet known. The sequenced fragment ends 3 residues before the CDR3 boundary, so the rest is inferred from the germline J gene.

The sample comprised peripheral blood mononuclear cells. This TCR came from a person between 18 and 75 years old in good health. The chain links TRBV7-2 with TRBJ2-3; the D gene cannot be named for sure. The CDR3 sequence is CASSLKAQDQETQYF. The CDR3 DNA, read in part, is TGTGCCAGCAGCTTAAAGGCCCAGGATCAAGAGACG. With the rest looked up from the reference TRBV7-2 and TRBJ2-3 genes rather than sequenced, the full variable domain is GAGVSQSPSNKVTEKGKDVELRCDPISGHTALYWYRQSLGQGLEFLIYFQGNSAPDKSGLPSDRFSAERTGGSVSTLTIQRTQQEDSAVYLCASSLKAQDQETQYFGPGTRLTVL.